A single TCR beta chain is shown here with its context. Trimming shortened V by 6 bases and J by 4 bases, and 9 bases separated the two germline ends. This CDR3 region has 12 residues. Germline V gives CDR1 MNHEY, CDR2 SVGAGI. The data originate from a study of blood T cell repertoires in COVID-19. Study-level background: Italy, Spain and the United States were the sources of the convalescent and acute COVID-19 samples. PBMCs, B-cell-depleted T cells, or T cells were the source of the cDNA or gDNA that made up the material.

In the authors' workflow: Cell counts per sample came from amplifying reference gene primers. The protocol was immunoSEQ multiplex PCR, while the TCRdb copy is restricted to in-frame clones and leaves out a portion. D and trimming come from the DNA, and the V and J calls and clone size come from that table. This sample has around 110,000 clones, with more than 80% found just once. The sequencing sample was made of peripheral blood. V usage is TRBV6-5 and J usage is TRBJ2-5; tentative D call: TRBD1 (5 bases). The TCR sequence derives from a man aged 35 to 55 with active or convalescent COVID-19. The CDR3 DNA reads TGTGCCAGCAGAGGGGATGGAGAGACCCAGTACTTC. It is translated as CASRGDGETQYF.